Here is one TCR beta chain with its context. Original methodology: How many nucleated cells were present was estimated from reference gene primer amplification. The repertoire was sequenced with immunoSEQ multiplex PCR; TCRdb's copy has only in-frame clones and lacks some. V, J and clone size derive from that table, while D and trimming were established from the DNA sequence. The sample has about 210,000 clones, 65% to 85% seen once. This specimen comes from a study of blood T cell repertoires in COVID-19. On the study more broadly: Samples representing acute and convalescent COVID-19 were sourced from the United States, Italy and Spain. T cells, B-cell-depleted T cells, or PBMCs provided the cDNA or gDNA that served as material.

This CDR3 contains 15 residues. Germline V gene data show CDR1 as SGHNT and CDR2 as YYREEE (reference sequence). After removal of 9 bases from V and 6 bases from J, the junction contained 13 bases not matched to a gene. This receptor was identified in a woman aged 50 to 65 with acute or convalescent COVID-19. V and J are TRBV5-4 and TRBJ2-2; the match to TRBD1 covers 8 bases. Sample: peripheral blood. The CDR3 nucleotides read TGTGCCACAACCCCGGGACAGGCCTTCGCCGGGGAGCTGTTTTTT. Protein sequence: CATTPGQAFAGELFF.